These 11 T cell receptor beta chains were sequenced from one sample in a study of regulatory T cells in long-lasting Graves disease. To make TCR beta libraries, researchers used iRepertoire HTBI primers and Arm-PCR of CDR3 regions. TCRdb recomputed calls from the multiplex PCR reads with MiXCR, one row per CDR3 protein. The table has 400,000 or so distinct CDR3 sequences, about a quarter seen once. Documented time point: persistent/refractory GD, antithyroid drugs over 5 years with positive TRAb. RNA extracted from PBMCs served as the sequencing template. The sample in question was peripheral blood mononuclear cells (PBMCs), obtained when the disease was refractory, from a patient treated with antithyroid drugs. These receptors were collected from a female donor with Graves disease.

Ten or more counts support this clonotype. V usage is TRBV28 and J usage is TRBJ1-2; D uncertain. The germline gives CDR1 MDHEN, CDR2 SYDVKM. The CDR3 runs 13 residues. V lost 3 bases and J lost 4, with 9 bases in between. CDR3 amino acids: CASSFSGIYGYTF. CDR3 in DNA: TGTGCCAGCAGTTTTAGCGGGATCTATGGCTACACCTTC.

The rearrangement links TRBV5-1 to TRBJ1-2, with D unclear. There are 16 residues in the CDR3. CDR1 is SGHRS, CDR2 YFSETQ, per germline. Trimming pared 2 bases from V and 0 bases from J, leaving 14 bases between. The CDR3 sequence is CASSLTARAANYGYTF. The CDR3 nucleotides read TGCGCCAGCAGCTTAACCGCTCGGGCAGCTAACTATGGCTACACCTTC.

The V and J genes are TRBV7-2 and TRBJ2-1, with 9 bases matching TRBD2. The CDR3 spans 14 residues. Germline V gene data show CDR1 as SGHTA and CDR2 as FQGNSA. V lost 5 bases and J lost 8; bases outside the gene matches: 7. CDR3 residues: CASSHGTSRDEQFF. The CDR3 DNA reads TGTGCCAGCAGCCACGGGACTAGCAGGGATGAGCAGTTCTTC.

The chain uses TRBV6-2 or TRBV6-3 and TRBJ2-2; D uncertain. This CDR3 comprises 18 residues. The V gene lost 7 bases and the J gene lost 0 bases, with 21 bases spanning the gap. CDR1 and CDR2 from the germline V gene are MNHEY and SVGEGT. The CDR3 protein is CASTFRKIPFANTGELFF. In DNA, the CDR3 is TGTGCCAGCACCTTTAGAAAGATCCCGTTCGCGAACACCGGGGAGCTGTTTTTT.

This clonotype was seen just once. The chain uses TRBV28 and TRBJ2-5, with 9 bases aligning to TRBD1. V lost 3 bases and J lost 5; bases outside the gene matches: 7. The CDR3 has 15 residues. Germline CDR1 reads MDHEN; CDR2 reads SYDVKM. The CDR3 DNA sequence: TGTGCCAGCAGTTTGGGGACAGGGATTATCGAGACCCAGTACTTC. Translated: CASSLGTGIIETQYF.

This clonotype appeared a single time. This chain uses TRBV6-2 or TRBV6-3 with TRBJ2-1; D is uncertain. CDR3 length: 15 amino acids. The germline gives CDR1 MNHEY, CDR2 SVGEGT. The germline V and J ends were trimmed by 2 bases and 7 bases, with 15 bases remaining between them. CDR3 residues: CASSYGLALGNEQFF. CDR3 bases: TGTGCCAGCAGTTACGGCTTGGCTTTGGGAAATGAGCAGTTCTTC.

This clonotype was seen a few times. This chain joins TRBV20-1 and TRBJ2-1; TRBD2 matches at 14 bases. The CDR3 totals 15 residues. In germline, CDR1 is DFQATT, CDR2 SNEGSKA (reference sequence). The trim removed 1 base at V and 6 bases at J, leaving 2 bases unmatched. CDR3 sequence: CSARAGLAGVNEQFF. The CDR3, as DNA: TGCAGTGCTAGAGCGGGACTAGCGGGAGTCAATGAGCAGTTCTTC.

The chain links TRBV29-1 to TRBJ1-1; 11 bases map to TRBD1. The CDR3 contains 14 residues. CDR1 is SQVTM, CDR2 ANQGSEA, per germline. Losses at the gene ends were 8 bases for V and 5 bases for J; bases not matched to a gene: 10. The CDR3: CSSLTGTGGTEAFF. CDR3 DNA: TGCAGCTCTCTTACCGGGACAGGGGGAACTGAAGCTTTCTTT.

This clonotype was recorded many times. The V and J genes are TRBV7-9 and TRBJ2-5; TRBD1 is a possible D gene (5 bases). Trimming took off 4 bases at V and 2 bases at J, with 14 bases between the two ends. Per germline, CDR1 SEHNR and CDR2 FQNEAQ (reference sequence). This CDR3 spans 15 amino acids. CDR3 nucleotides: TGTGCCAGCAGCTCGACTCAGGGTCAACAAGAGACCCAGTACTTC. Translated, it gives CASSSTQGQQETQYF.

At least ten counts were recorded for this clonotype. The rearrangement uses TRBV6-1 and TRBJ1-2; 7 nucleotides align to TRBD1. The germline V gene encodes CDR1 MNHNS and CDR2 SASEGT. After removal of 0 bases from V and 4 bases from J, the junction contained 5 bases not matched to a gene. The CDR3 runs to 15 residues. The CDR3 sequence is CASSEAGGGGYGYTF. The CDR3 bases are TGTGCCAGCAGTGAAGCTGGAGGGGGCGGCTATGGCTACACCTTC.

The DNA of the CDR3 is TGCAGTGCTAGATTCCCGAGTATAGACTACGAGCAGTACTTC. It specifies CSARFPSIDYEQYF. The chain employs TRBV20-1 and TRBJ2-7, with unresolved D. The CDR3 has 14 residues. V was pared by 2 bases and J by 3 bases, with 14 bases between. Germline values: CDR1 DFQATT, CDR2 SNEGSKA (reference sequence).